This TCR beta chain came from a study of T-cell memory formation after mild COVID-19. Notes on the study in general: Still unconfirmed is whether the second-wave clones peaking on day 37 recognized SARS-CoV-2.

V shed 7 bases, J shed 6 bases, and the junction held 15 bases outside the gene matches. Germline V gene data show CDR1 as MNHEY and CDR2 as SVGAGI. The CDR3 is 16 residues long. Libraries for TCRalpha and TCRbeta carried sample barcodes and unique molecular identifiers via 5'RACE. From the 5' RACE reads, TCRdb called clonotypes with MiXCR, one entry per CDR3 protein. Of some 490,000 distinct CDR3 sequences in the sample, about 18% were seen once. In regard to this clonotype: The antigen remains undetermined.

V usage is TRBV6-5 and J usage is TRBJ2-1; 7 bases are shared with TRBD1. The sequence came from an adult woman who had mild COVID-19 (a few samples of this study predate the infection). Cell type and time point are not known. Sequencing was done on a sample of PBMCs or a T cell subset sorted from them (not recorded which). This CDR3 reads CASMLGGSRFPNEQFF. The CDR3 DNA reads TGTGCCAGCATGTTAGGGGGCTCCCGATTCCCCAATGAGCAGTTCTTC.